The present entry profiles one T cell receptor beta chain with its context. These data come from a study of blood T cell repertoires in COVID-19. Study summary: The United States, Italy and Spain were the sources of the acute and convalescent COVID-19 samples. PBMCs, B-cell-depleted T cells, or T cells provided the cDNA or gDNA that made up the material.

Per germline, CDR1 SEHNR and CDR2 FQNEAQ (reference sequence). The CDR3 spans 14 residues. V lost 1 base and J lost 2, with 8 bases in between. In the original analysis: From reference gene primer amplification, estimates of nucleated cell counts were derived. Here immunoSEQ multiplex PCR was the method, and the copy in TCRdb shows in-frame clones only, minus some. D and trimming were read from the DNA, whereas the V and J calls and clone size are those reported in that table. The table records tens of thousands of clones, roughly four fifths of them present only once. The chain uses TRBV7-9 and TRBJ1-2; possibly TRBD1 for D (5 bases). The receptor comes from a man older than 75 with acute or convalescent COVID-19. Sequences were obtained from peripheral blood. CDR3 residues: CASSLDRLNYGYTF. DNA of the CDR3: TGTGCCAGCAGCTTAGACAGGCTAAACTATGGCTACACCTTC.